The 6 T cell receptor beta chains listed next were all sequenced from one sample in a study of cytomegalovirus exposure and HLA in healthy donors. The PCR ran on 60 Vbeta and 13 Jbeta primers. The table came from immunoSEQ multiplex PCR; TCRdb's copy has only in-frame clones and leaves some out. Among about 140,000 clones, over 60% were seen once, and the ten largest hold about 1.6%. The sequenced material came from PBMCs. The receptors were sampled from a female donor in good health and CMV-seronegative.

This clone has just a few counts. V gene TRBV28 combines with J gene TRBJ2-6, with D possibly matching TRBD1 (5 bases). Trimming removed 7 bases from V and 4 bases from J, with 11 bases in between. This CDR3 spans 14 amino acids. Per germline, CDR1 MDHEN and CDR2 SYDVKM. Written as DNA, the CDR3 is TGTGCCAGCAACGGGCAGGGAGGGGCCAACGTCCTGACTTTC. This codes for CASNGQGGANVLTF.

The rearrangement uses TRBV7-8 and TRBJ1-2; D may be TRBD1 (5 bases). CDR3 length: 15 amino acids. Germline loops: CDR1 SGHVS, CDR2 FQNEAQ. V lost 0 bases and J 4 bases, leaving 12 bases between the germline ends. This CDR3 is CASSLALLGGYGYTF. The CDR3, as DNA: TGTGCCAGCAGCTTAGCTCTTCTCGGGGGCTATGGCTACACCTTC. Variable domain in full (rest from reference TRBV7-8 and TRBJ1-2): GAGVSQSPRYKVAKRGQDVALRCDPISGHVSLFWYQQALGQGPEFLTYFQNEAQLDKSGLPSDRFFAERPEGSVSTLKIQRTQQEDSAVYLCASSLALLGGYGYTFGSGTRLTVV.

V usage is TRBV5-4 and J usage is TRBJ1-2; D possibly corresponds to TRBD1 (5 bases). This CDR3 comprises 15 residues. Germline V gives CDR1 SGHNT, CDR2 YYREEE (reference sequence). The V end lost 4 bases, the J end lost 4 bases, and 17 bases lay between the germline ends. CDR3 in amino acids: CASSRGTPPGYGYTF. CDR3 nucleotides: TGTGCCAGCAGCCGGGGGACCCCACCCGGCTATGGCTACACCTTC.

The rearrangement links TRBV5-1 to TRBJ2-2, with D perhaps TRBD2 (6 bases). The V end was cut by 0 bases, the J end by 2 bases, with 11 bases between. There are 16 residues in the CDR3. Germline lookup yields CDR1 SGHRS and CDR2 YFSETQ. CDR3 in amino acids: CASSLAVGTNTGELFF. DNA of the CDR3: TGCGCCAGCAGCTTGGCCGTGGGGACTAACACCGGGGAGCTGTTTTTT.

This clone was observed once. The chain has TRBV13 and TRBJ2-1; 12 bases agree with TRBD2. Looked up from germline, CDR1 is PRHDT and CDR2 is FYEKMQ (reference sequence). V gave up 5 bases and J gave up 4 bases; unmatched junction bases: 9. This CDR3 is 17 amino acids long. The CDR3 here is CASSHRLAGAVYNEQFF. The CDR3 DNA reads TGTGCCAGCAGCCACAGACTAGCGGGGGCCGTATACAATGAGCAGTTCTTC.

The gene calls are TRBV7-8 and TRBJ1-1, with D possibly TRBD1 on 6 matching bases. The germline gives CDR1 SGHVS, CDR2 FQNEAQ. The V end was cut by 2 bases, the J end by 1 base, with 14 bases between. The length of the CDR3 is 16 residues. The CDR3 spells CASSLRAGAKNTEAFF. The CDR3 coding sequence is TGTGCCAGCAGCTTAAGGGCAGGGGCAAAGAACACTGAAGCTTTCTTT.